The TCR beta chain described here comes from a study of monozygotic twins with inflammatory bowel disease. Germline lookup yields CDR1 MNHEY and CDR2 SMNVEV (reference sequence). This CDR3 has 13 residues. Notes on this clonotype: The antigen remains unidentified.

Study-wide findings and caveats: The sharing of clonotypes with others was lower in IBD patients than in healthy twins, especially with disease activity. Immunosuppressive treatments differing between patients may have added repertoire variability.

TCRdb reprocessed the 5' RACE reads, keeping one entry per CDR3 protein, no DNA. The specimen's table records about 110,000 distinct CDR3 sequences. The sequenced sample was blood. This chain links TRBV27 with TRBJ1-1; TCRdb selects TRBD1, and the lack of DNA leaves this call unchecked. The clonotype was recovered from a human donor with ulcerative colitis or Crohn's disease, or a healthy co-twin of an affected twin (not recorded which). CDR3 loop: CASSLWERGEAFF.